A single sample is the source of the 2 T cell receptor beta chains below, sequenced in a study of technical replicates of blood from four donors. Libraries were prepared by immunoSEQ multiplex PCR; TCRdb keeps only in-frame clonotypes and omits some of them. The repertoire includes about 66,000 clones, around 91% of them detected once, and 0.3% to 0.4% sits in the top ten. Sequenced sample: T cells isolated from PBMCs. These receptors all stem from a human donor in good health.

CDR3 residues: CASSLSLLNTEAFF. In DNA form, the CDR3 reads TGCGCCAGCAGCCTGTCCCTTTTGAACACTGAAGCTTTCTTT. The chain joins TRBV4-3 to TRBJ1-1; D is unresolved. The V end was cut by 4 bases, the J end by 0 bases, with 9 bases between. This CDR3 region has 14 residues. Per the germline V gene, CDR1 is LGHNA and CDR2 is YSLEER.

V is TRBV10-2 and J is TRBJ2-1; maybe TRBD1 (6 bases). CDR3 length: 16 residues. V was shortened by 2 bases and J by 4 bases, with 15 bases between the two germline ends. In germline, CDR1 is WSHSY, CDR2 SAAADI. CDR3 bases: TGCGCCAGCAGTGAGGCAGGGGTAGGGATTTACAATGAGCAGTTCTTC. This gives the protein CASSEAGVGIYNEQFF.